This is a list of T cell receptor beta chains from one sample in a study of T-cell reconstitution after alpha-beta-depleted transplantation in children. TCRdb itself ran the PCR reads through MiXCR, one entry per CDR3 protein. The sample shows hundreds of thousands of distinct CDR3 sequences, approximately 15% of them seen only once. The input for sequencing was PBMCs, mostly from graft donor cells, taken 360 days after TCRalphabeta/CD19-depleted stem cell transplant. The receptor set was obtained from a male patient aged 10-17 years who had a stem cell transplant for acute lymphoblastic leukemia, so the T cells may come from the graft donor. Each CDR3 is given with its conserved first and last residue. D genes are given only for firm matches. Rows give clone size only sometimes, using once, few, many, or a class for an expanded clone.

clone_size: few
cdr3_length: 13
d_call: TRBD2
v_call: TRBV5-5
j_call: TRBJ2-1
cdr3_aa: CASSFSGGNEQFF
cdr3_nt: TGTGCCAGCAGCTTCTCGGGAGGAAATGAGCAGTTCTTC

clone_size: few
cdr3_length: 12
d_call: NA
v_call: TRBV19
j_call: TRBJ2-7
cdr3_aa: CASSIARDEQYF
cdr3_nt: TGTGCCAGTAGTATAGCACGCGACGAGCAGTACTTC

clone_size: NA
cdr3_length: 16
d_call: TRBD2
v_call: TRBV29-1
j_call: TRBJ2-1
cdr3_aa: CSVEDLWGRGYNEQFF
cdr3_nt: TGCAGCGTTGAAGATCTGTGGGGGAGGGGATACAATGAGCAGTTCTTC

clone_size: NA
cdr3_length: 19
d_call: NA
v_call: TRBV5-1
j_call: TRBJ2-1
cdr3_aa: CASSPLRGQRDSSYNEQFF
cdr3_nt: TGCGCCAGCAGCCCCCTCAGGGGCCAGCGGGACTCCTCCTACAATGAGCAGTTCTTC

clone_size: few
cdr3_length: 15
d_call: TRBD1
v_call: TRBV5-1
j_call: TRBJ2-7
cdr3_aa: CASRLAGTAPGEQYF
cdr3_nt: TGCGCCAGCAGACTCGCCGGGACAGCGCCCGGCGAGCAGTACTTC

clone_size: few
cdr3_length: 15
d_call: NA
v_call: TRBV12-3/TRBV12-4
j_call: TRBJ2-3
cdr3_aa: CASSFTDTFTDTQYF
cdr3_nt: TGTGCCAGCAGTTTTACGGACACCTTCACAGATACGCAGTATTTT

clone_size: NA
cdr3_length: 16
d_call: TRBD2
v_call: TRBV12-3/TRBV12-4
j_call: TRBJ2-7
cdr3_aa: CAFCYGTSGTPYEQYF
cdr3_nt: TGTGCCTTCTGTTACGGGACTAGCGGGACCCCCTACGAGCAGTACTTC

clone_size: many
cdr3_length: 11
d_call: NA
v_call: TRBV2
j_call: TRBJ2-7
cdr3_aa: CASSYHYEQYF
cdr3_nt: TGTGCCAGCAGTTACCACTACGAGCAGTACTTC

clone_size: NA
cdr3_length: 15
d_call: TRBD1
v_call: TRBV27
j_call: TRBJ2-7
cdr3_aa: CATSTRRTGLDEQYF
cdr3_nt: TGTGCCACCTCGACTCGGAGGACAGGCCTTGACGAGCAGTACTTC

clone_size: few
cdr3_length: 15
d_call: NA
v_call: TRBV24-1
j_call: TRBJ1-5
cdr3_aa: CATSDLPFQDQPQHF
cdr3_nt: TGTGCCACCAGTGATTTGCCGTTTCAAGATCAGCCCCAGCATTTT

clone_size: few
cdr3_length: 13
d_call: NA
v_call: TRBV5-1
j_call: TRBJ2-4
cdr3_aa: CASSQAREYIQYF
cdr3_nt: TGCGCCAGCAGTCAGGCCAGGGAGTACATTCAGTACTTC

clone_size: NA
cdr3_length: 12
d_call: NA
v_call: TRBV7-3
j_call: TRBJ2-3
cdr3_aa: CASSPDSDTQYF
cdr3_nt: TGTGCCAGCAGCCCCGACAGTGATACGCAGTATTTT

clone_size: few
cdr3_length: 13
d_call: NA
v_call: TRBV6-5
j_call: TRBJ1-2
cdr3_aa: CASRQTGAYGYTF
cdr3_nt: TGTGCCAGCAGGCAAACAGGAGCCTATGGCTACACCTTC

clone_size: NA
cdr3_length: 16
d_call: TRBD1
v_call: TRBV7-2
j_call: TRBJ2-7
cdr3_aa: CASSLGGGTGPHEQYF
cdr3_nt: TGTGCCAGCAGCTTAGGAGGCGGGACAGGACCGCACGAGCAGTACTTC

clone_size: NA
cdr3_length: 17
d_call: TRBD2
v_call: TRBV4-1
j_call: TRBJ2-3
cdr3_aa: CASSLIPGGAPTDTQYF
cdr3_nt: TGCGCCAGCAGCCTGATACCGGGAGGAGCACCCACAGATACGCAGTATTTT

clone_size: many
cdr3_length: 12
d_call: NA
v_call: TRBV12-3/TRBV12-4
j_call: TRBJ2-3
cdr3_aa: CAGEGSTDTQYF
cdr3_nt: TGTGCCGGAGAGGGCAGCACAGATACGCAGTATTTT

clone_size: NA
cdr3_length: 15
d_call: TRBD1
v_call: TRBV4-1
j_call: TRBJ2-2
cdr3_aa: CASSQGTEFAGELFF
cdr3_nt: TGCGCCAGCAGCCAGGGGACAGAATTTGCCGGGGAGCTGTTTTTT

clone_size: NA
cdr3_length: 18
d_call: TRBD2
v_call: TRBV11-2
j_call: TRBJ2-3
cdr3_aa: CASSLGRLAGVFTDTQYF
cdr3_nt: TGTGCCAGCAGCTTAGGAAGACTAGCGGGAGTCTTTACAGATACGCAGTATTTT

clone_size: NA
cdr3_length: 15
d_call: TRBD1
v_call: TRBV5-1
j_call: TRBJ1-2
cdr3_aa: CASSLEGQGPYGYTF
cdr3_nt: TGCGCCAGCAGCTTGGAGGGACAGGGTCCCTATGGCTACACCTTC

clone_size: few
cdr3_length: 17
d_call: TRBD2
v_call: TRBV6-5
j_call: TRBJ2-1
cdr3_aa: CASSYETSPFSYNEQFF
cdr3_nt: TGTGCCAGCAGTTACGAGACTAGCCCCTTTAGCTACAATGAGCAGTTCTTC

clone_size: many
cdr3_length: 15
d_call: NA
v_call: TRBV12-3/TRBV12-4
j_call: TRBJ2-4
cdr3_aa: CASSLSGLAKNIQYF
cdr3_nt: TGTGCCAGCAGCCTCTCCGGACTAGCCAAAAACATTCAGTACTTC

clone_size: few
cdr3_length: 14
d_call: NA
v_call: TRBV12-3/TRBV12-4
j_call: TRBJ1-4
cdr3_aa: CASSLAPREEKLFF
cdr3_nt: TGTGCCAGCAGTTTAGCGCCCAGGGAGGAAAAACTGTTTTTT

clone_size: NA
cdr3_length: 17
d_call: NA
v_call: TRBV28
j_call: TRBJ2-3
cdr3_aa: CASSPSGRWRFTDTQYF
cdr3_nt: TGTGCCAGCAGTCCCTCCGGAAGATGGAGGTTTACAGATACGCAGTATTTT

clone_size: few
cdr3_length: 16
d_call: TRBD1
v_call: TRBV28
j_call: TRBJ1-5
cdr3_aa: CASSPGTGGSNQPQHF
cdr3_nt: TGTGCCAGCAGTCCTGGGACAGGGGGTAGCAATCAGCCCCAGCATTTT

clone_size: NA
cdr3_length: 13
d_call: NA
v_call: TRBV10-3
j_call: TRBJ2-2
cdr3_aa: CAISEQGPGELFF
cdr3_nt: TGTGCCATCAGTGAACAGGGTCCCGGGGAGCTGTTTTTT

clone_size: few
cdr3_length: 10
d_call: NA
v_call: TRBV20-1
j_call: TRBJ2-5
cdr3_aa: CSAGGSPQYF
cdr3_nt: TGCAGTGCCGGGGGTAGCCCGCAGTACTTC

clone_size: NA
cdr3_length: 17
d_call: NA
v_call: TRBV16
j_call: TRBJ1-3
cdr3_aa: CASSRSRRAISGNTIYF
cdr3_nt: TGTGCCAGCAGCCGCTCTAGGAGGGCAATCTCTGGAAACACCATATATTTT

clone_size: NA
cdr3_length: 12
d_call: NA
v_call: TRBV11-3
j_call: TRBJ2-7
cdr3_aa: CASSSAGAEQYF
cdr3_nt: TGTGCCAGCAGCTCTGCAGGAGCCGAGCAGTACTTC

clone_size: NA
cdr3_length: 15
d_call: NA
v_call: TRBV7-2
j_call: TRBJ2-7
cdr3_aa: CASSYNSGPLYEQYF
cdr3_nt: TGTGCCAGCAGCTACAATTCAGGACCACTCTACGAGCAGTACTTC

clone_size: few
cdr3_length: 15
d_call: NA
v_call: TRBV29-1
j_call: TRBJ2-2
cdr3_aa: CSVEGSGSNTGELFF
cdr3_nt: TGCAGCGTTGAAGGGAGCGGGTCGAACACCGGGGAGCTGTTTTTT

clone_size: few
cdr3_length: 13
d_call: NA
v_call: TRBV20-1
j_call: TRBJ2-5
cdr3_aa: CRTASGRMETQYF
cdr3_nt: TGCAGGACGGCGTCAGGCAGGATGGAGACCCAGTACTTC

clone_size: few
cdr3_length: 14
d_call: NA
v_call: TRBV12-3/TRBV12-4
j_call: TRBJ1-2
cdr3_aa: CASSSTWTNYGYTF
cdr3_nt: TGTGCCAGCAGCTCGACGTGGACTAACTATGGCTACACCTTC

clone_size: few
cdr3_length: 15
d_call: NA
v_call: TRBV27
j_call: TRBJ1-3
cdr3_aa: CASSSRAHSGNTIYF
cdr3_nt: TGTGCCAGCAGTTCCCGGGCCCACTCTGGAAACACCATATATTTT

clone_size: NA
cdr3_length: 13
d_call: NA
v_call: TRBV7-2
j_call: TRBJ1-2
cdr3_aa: CASSESRGDGYTF
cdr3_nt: TGTGCCAGCAGTGAATCTCGGGGAGATGGCTACACCTTC

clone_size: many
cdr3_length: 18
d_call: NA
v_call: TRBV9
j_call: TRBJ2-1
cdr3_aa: CASSPKEKGWSPRGEQFF
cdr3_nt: TGTGCCAGCAGCCCCAAGGAGAAGGGCTGGAGCCCTAGGGGTGAGCAGTTCTTC

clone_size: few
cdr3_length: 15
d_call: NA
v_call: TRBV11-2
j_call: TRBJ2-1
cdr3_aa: CASSLVKGLYNEQFF
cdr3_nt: TGTGCCAGCAGCTTAGTTAAAGGGCTCTACAATGAGCAGTTCTTC

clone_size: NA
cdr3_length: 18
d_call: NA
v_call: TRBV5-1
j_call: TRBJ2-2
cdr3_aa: CASSLEDLASWNTGELFF
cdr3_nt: TGCGCCAGCAGCTTGGAGGATTTAGCTAGCTGGAACACCGGGGAGCTGTTTTTT

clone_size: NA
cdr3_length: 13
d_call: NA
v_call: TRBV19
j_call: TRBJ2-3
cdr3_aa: CASSEVATDTQYF
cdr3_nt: TGTGCCAGTAGTGAGGTTGCCACAGATACGCAGTATTTT

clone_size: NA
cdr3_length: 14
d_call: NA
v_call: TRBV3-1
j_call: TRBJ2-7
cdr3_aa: CASSQTWRGYEQYF
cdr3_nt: TGTGCCAGCAGCCAGACCTGGAGGGGATACGAGCAGTACTTC

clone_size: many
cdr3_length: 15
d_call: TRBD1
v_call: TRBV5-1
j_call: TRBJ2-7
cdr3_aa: CASSLEWTGRSRQYF
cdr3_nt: TGCGCCAGCAGCCTTGAATGGACAGGACGCTCAAGGCAGTACTTC

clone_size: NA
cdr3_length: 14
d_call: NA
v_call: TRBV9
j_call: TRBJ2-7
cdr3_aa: CASSVEQWAYEQYF
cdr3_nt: TGTGCCAGCAGCGTAGAACAGTGGGCCTACGAGCAGTACTTC

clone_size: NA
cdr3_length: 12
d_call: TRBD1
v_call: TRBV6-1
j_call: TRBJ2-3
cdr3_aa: CASSVQGNTQYF
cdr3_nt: TGTGCCAGCAGTGTACAGGGGAATACGCAGTATTTT

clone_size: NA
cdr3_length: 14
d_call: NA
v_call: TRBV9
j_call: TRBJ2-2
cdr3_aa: CASSPVTRAGELFF
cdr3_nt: TGTGCCAGCAGCCCGGTTACACGAGCGGGGGAGCTGTTTTTT

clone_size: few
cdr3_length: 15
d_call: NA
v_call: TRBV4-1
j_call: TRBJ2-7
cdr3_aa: CASSQPRTAHYEQYF
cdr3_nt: TGCGCCAGCAGCCAACCAAGAACGGCTCACTACGAGCAGTACTTC

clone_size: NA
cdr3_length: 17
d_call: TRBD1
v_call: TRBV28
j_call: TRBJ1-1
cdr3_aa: CASSLRQGELVNTEAFF
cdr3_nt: TGTGCCAGCAGTTTAAGGCAGGGGGAGTTGGTGAACACTGAAGCTTTCTTT

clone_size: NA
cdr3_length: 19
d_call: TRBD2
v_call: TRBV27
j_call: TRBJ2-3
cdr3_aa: CASSQPPFLAGVFTDTQYF
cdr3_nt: TGTGCCAGCAGTCAACCGCCCTTCCTAGCGGGGGTATTCACAGATACGCAGTATTTT

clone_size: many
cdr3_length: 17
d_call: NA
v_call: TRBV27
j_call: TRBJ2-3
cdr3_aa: CASSLSSGFPSTDTQYF
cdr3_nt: TGTGCCAGCAGTTTATCCTCTGGGTTTCCTAGCACAGATACGCAGTATTTT

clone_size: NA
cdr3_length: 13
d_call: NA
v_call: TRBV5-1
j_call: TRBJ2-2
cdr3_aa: CAVRVRVTGELFF
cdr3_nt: TGCGCCGTCAGGGTTCGGGTCACCGGGGAGCTGTTTTTT

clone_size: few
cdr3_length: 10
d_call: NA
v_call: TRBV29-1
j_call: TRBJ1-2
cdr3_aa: CSVDLVGYTF
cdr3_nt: TGCAGCGTGGACCTAGTTGGCTACACCTTC

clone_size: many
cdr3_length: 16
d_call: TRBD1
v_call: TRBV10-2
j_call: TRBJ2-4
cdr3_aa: CASSDGQGGSKNIQYF
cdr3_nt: TGCGCCAGCAGTGACGGACAGGGTGGTTCCAAAAACATTCAGTACTTC

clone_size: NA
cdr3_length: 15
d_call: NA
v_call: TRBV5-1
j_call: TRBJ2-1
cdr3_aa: CASSSFRASYNEQFF
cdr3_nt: TGCGCCAGCAGCTCCTTTCGGGCCTCCTACAATGAGCAGTTCTTC